The 17 T cell receptor beta chains below all came from one sample that was sequenced in a study of blood T cell repertoires in COVID-19. Sequenced by immunoSEQ multiplex PCR; TCRdb stores in-frame clones only, minus some. The sample consists of around 28,000 clones, about 89% of them appearing once. What was sequenced was peripheral blood. The receptors come from a human donor in a cohort sampled during active COVID-19.

The chain joins TRBV7-9 to TRBJ1-1; TRBD1 is a possible D gene (6 bases). The germline V gene has CDR1 SEHNR and CDR2 FQNEAQ (reference sequence). The CDR3 covers 13 residues. Between the trimmed V and J ends, which lost 5 bases and 8 bases, there was a span of 15 bases. In DNA form, the CDR3 reads TGTGCCAGCAGCCTGACAGGTTTTGCCGAAGCTTTCTTT. It encodes CASSLTGFAEAFF.

The chain has TRBV3-1 (or the pseudogene TRBV3-2) and TRBJ1-1, with D possibly being TRBD1 (5 bases). Germline V lookup: CDR1 LGHDT, CDR2 YNNKEL (reference sequence). The ends were cut back, 3 bases at V and 4 bases at J, with 9 bases in the middle. The CDR3 is made up of 13 amino acids. The CDR3 region is CASSQGGGTEAFF. The CDR3 region has the DNA TGTGCCAGCAGCCAGGGGGGGGGCACTGAAGCTTTCTTT.

This chain connects TRBV25-1 to TRBJ2-3; 10 bases fit TRBD2. The CDR3 loop spans 16 amino acids. V shed 6 bases, J shed 1 base, and the junction held 7 bases outside the gene matches. Germline CDR1 reads MGHDK; CDR2 reads SYGVNS. For the CDR3, the DNA is TGTGCCAGCAGACCCAGCGGGGGGGCGGGCACAGATACGCAGTATTTT. Its translation: CASRPSGGAGTDTQYF.

The V gene is TRBV5-1, the J gene TRBJ2-7; D gene ambiguous. V was pared by 2 bases and J by 2 bases, with 14 bases between. Germline V gene data show CDR1 as SGHRS and CDR2 as YFSETQ. This CDR3 comprises 15 residues. CDR3 protein: CASSFGVSSAYEQYF. The CDR3 nucleotides are TGCGCCAGCAGCTTCGGTGTTTCCTCTGCCTACGAGCAGTACTTC. The full variable domain, its missing parts supplied by reference TRBV5-1 and TRBJ2-7, is KAGVTQTPRYLIKTRGQQVTLSCSPISGHRSVSWYQQTPGQGLQFLFEYFSETQRNKGNFPGRFSGRQFSNSRSEMNVSTLELGDSALYLCASSFGVSSAYEQYFGPGTRLTVT.

This clone was detected only once. The chain combines TRBV5-1 with TRBJ2-3, with 8 bases identical to TRBD2. This CDR3 has 15 amino acids. The germline CDR1 and CDR2 sequences are SGHRS and YFSETQ. After removal of 4 bases from V and 1 base from J, the junction contained 5 bases not matched to a gene. The CDR3 DNA is TGCGCCAGCAGCGGAAAACTAGCGGGCACAGATACGCAGTATTTT. Its translation: CASSGKLAGTDTQYF.

V and J are TRBV19 and TRBJ1-1; D remains unclear. There are 12 residues in the CDR3. V lost 5 bases, J lost 4 bases, and 8 bases lay in between. In germline, CDR1 is LNHDA, CDR2 SQIVND (reference sequence). CDR3 DNA: TGTGCCAGTAGTTTTACGGGCACTGAAGCTTTCTTT. It specifies CASSFTGTEAFF. The variable domain in full, with the rest retrieved from reference TRBV19 and TRBJ1-1, is DGGITQSPKYLFRKEGQNVTLSCEQNLNHDAMYWYRQDPGQGLRLIYYSQIVNDFQKGDIAEGYSVSREKKESFPLTVTSAQKNPTAFYLCASSFTGTEAFFGQGTRLTVV.

The chain uses TRBV11-2 and TRBJ2-2; possibly TRBD1 for D (6 bases). Germline CDR1 reads SGHAT; CDR2 reads FQNNGV. This CDR3 contains 17 residues. Trimming took off 5 bases at V and 0 bases at J, with 16 bases between the two ends. The CDR3 region has the DNA TGTGCCAGCAGCCTTTATAAAGGGACAACGAACACCGGGGAGCTGTTTTTT. It translates to CASSLYKGTTNTGELFF.

This clone was counted a single time. The chain combines TRBV5-1 with TRBJ2-2, with TRBD1 as a possible D gene (5 bases). Trimming took 0 bases from V and 3 from J, leaving 9 bases between them. The CDR3 is 15 amino acids. Per germline, CDR1 SGHRS and CDR2 YFSETQ. This CDR3 reads CASSLAGHDTGELFF. The CDR3 DNA sequence: TGCGCCAGCAGCTTGGCCGGACACGACACCGGGGAGCTGTTTTTT.

The chain joins TRBV5-1 to TRBJ2-3, with 7 bases aligning to TRBD1. With V trimmed by 0 bases and J by 4 bases, 11 bases remained unmatched. Germline CDR1 SGHRS, CDR2 YFSETQ. The CDR3 runs to 17 residues. CDR3: CASSLGVRQGEADTQYF. CDR3 nucleotides: TGCGCCAGCAGCTTGGGAGTGAGACAGGGAGAGGCAGATACGCAGTATTTT.

This rearrangement joins TRBV6-5 to TRBJ2-2; D is perhaps TRBD1 (6 bases). The germline V gene encodes CDR1 MNHEY and CDR2 SVGAGI. Trimming pared 6 bases from V and 5 bases from J, leaving 13 bases between. CDR3 length: 14 amino acids. The CDR3 region is CASSPGVRTGELFF. The CDR3, as DNA: TGTGCCAGCAGCCCAGGGGTGCGGACCGGGGAGCTGTTTTTT.

This chain uses TRBV5-4 with TRBJ2-3; 10 nucleotides align to TRBD1. This CDR3 region has 15 residues. In germline, CDR1 is SGHNT, CDR2 YYREEE (reference sequence). V shed 4 bases and J 4 bases; nucleotides not matched to a gene: 6. This CDR3 reads CASSLTGGAADTQYF. The DNA of the CDR3 is TGTGCCAGCAGCCTGACAGGGGGCGCTGCAGATACGCAGTATTTT. Using reference TRBV5-4 and TRBJ2-3 for the parts outside the CDR3, the full variable domain is ETGVTQSPTHLIKTRGQQVTLRCSSQSGHNTVSWYQQALGQGPQFIFQYYREEENGRGNFPPRFSGLQFPNYSSELNVNALELDDSALYLCASSLTGGAADTQYFGPGTRLTVL.

The chain employs TRBV9 and TRBJ2-1; TRBD2 matches at 7 bases. This CDR3 region has 16 residues. V lost 2 bases and J lost 4; bases outside the gene matches: 9. Germline V gene sequence: CDR1 SGDLS, CDR2 YYNGEE. The CDR3 spells CASSVKTAGFYNEQFF. CDR3 sequence (DNA): TGTGCCAGCAGCGTCAAGACAGCGGGGTTTTACAATGAGCAGTTCTTC.

The CDR3 region has the DNA TGCGCCAGCAGCTTATCCGGGACAGGGGGCACTGAAGCTTTCTTT. Residues: CASSLSGTGGTEAFF. The chain couples TRBV5-1 to TRBJ1-1; 11 bases are shared with TRBD1. CDR3 size: 15 residues. Unmatched junction bases numbered 4, after V lost 2 bases and J lost 4 bases. Germline loops: CDR1 SGHRS, CDR2 YFSETQ.

This clone was found once. The V and J genes are TRBV7-8 and TRBJ2-7; 7 bases are a match to TRBD1. The CDR3 loop spans 14 amino acids. Germline CDR1 is SGHVS and CDR2 is FQNEAQ. With V trimmed by 1 base and J by 6 bases, 6 bases remained unmatched. CDR3 loop: CASSLDRGVGEQYF. The CDR3 DNA sequence: TGTGCCAGCAGCTTAGACAGGGGTGTTGGCGAGCAGTACTTC.

The chain has TRBV27 and TRBJ1-2; D not certain. CDR1 and CDR2 from the germline V gene are MNHEY and SMNVEV (reference sequence). V was clipped by 5 bases and J by 8 bases, with 18 bases between them. The CDR3 consists of 14 residues. For the CDR3, the DNA is TGTGCCAGCAGTCCGAGAACAGTGGCGGGGGGCTACACCTTC. Residues: CASSPRTVAGGYTF.

The gene calls are TRBV4-1 and TRBJ2-1; TRBD2 matches at 9 bases. Germline CDR1 and CDR2: MGHRA and YSYEKL. CDR3 length equals 15 residues. V was clipped by 4 bases and J by 6 bases; unmatched bases: 7. The CDR3 DNA reads TGCGCCAGCAGCCTCAATATAGCGGGGGCCAATGAGCAGTTCTTC. Protein: CASSLNIAGANEQFF.

CDR3 coding DNA: TGTGCCAGTGGGAGTCCGGGACAGGGGCACAATGAGCAGTTCTTC. Encoded protein: CASGSPGQGHNEQFF. The chain carries TRBV19 and TRBJ2-1, with TRBD1 matching 10 bases. This CDR3 has 15 amino acids. The junction had 9 bases not matched to a gene; V was cut back by 8 bases and J by 5 bases. Germline CDR1 and CDR2: LNHDA and SQIVND (reference sequence).